The 20 T cell receptor beta chains in this list originate from one sample, sequenced in a study of shared clonotypes between healthy human individuals. Profiled with immunoSEQ multiplex PCR; TCRdb holds only in-frame clones, not every one. This repertoire shows 2 million to 3 million clones, approximately 93% found once; its top ten account for about 0.38%. Sequences were obtained from naive CD4+ T cells from PBMCs. The subset denotes: CD45RA+ positively selected. Receptor source: a man younger than 30 in good health. Some clones in this sample may be carry-over from other donors' samples.

The chain uses TRBV5-1 and TRBJ2-5; possible D gene TRBD2, 6 bases. CDR3 length: 15 amino acids. The germline gives CDR1 SGHRS, CDR2 YFSETQ. The V gene lost 4 bases and the J gene lost 3 bases, with 16 bases spanning the gap. The CDR3 DNA is TGCGCCAGCAGCCCTCCGGGTCGGAGGGAAGAGACCCAGTACTTC. Its translation: CASSPPGRREETQYF. The full variable domain, rest sourced from reference TRBV5-1 and TRBJ2-5, is KAGVTQTPRYLIKTRGQQVTLSCSPISGHRSVSWYQQTPGQGLQFLFEYFSETQRNKGNFPGRFSGRQFSNSRSEMNVSTLELGDSALYLCASSPPGRREETQYFGPGTRLLVL.

V usage is TRBV9 and J usage is TRBJ1-5, with D tentatively TRBD1 (5 bases). Trimming stripped 3 bases from V and 2 bases from J, with 15 bases between. Germline V gene lookup returns CDR1 SGDLS and CDR2 YYNGEE. CDR3 length equals 16 residues. The CDR3 nucleotides read TGTGCCAGCAGCGGGAGGGACGCACCGGGCAATCAGCCCCAGCATTTT. Translated: CASSGRDAPGNQPQHF.

This clone is a singleton in its sample. V usage is TRBV6-5 and J usage is TRBJ1-2; D ambiguous. The CDR3 spans 12 residues. CDR1 is MNHEY and CDR2 is SVGAGI in the germline V gene. Trimming shortened V by 9 bases and J by 1 base, and 9 bases separated the two germline ends. CDR3 sequence (DNA): TGTGCCAGTTCGGCTGTTAACTATGGCTACACCTTC. Protein product: CASSAVNYGYTF.

This sequence joins TRBV28 and TRBJ2-3; maybe TRBD1 (7 bases). This CDR3 spans 15 amino acids. The V end was cut by 4 bases, the J end by 2 bases, with 13 bases between. CDR1 MDHEN and CDR2 SYDVKM come from the germline V gene. The chain's CDR3 is CASSSAGGITDTQYF. As DNA, the CDR3 is TGTGCCAGCAGTTCGGCAGGGGGGATCACAGATACGCAGTATTTT.

The genes are TRBV2 and TRBJ1-6, with 10 bases fitting TRBD1. Germline V gene data show CDR1 as SNHLY and CDR2 as FYNNEI. CDR3 length equals 15 residues. Trimming cost V 6 bases and J 9 bases; bases outside gene matches: 8. CDR3 coding DNA: TGTGCCAGCAGCGCGGGACAGGGGTGGGGTTCACCCCTCCACTTT. Translation gives CASSAGQGWGSPLHF.

The chain joins TRBV5-1 to TRBJ1-6; the match to TRBD1 covers 11 bases. V lost 4 bases to trimming and J lost 7 bases; unmatched junction nucleotides: 1. CDR3 size: 14 residues. The germline gives CDR1 SGHRS, CDR2 YFSETQ. The CDR3 DNA is TGCGCCAGCAGCGGACAGGGGGCGAATTCACCCCTCCACTTT. As protein: CASSGQGANSPLHF.

This clone was seen a few times. The chain is built from TRBV5-4 and TRBJ1-1; D is undetermined. Trimming pared 0 bases from V and 0 bases from J, leaving 9 bases between. CDR3 length: 15 residues. CDR1 and CDR2 from the germline V gene are SGHNT and YYREEE (reference sequence). CDR3: CASSLAEAMNTEAFF. As DNA, the CDR3 is TGTGCCAGCAGCTTGGCCGAGGCGATGAACACTGAAGCTTTCTTT.

V is TRBV28 and J is TRBJ2-3; the D call may be TRBD1 or TRBD2 (5 bases each). Looked up from germline, CDR1 is MDHEN and CDR2 is SYDVKM. With 1 base removed from V and 2 bases from J, the gap between germline ends came to 16 bases. The CDR3 runs 17 residues. CDR3 amino acids: CASSLYGAAPSTDTQYF. CDR3 in DNA: TGTGCCAGCAGTTTATACGGGGCTGCTCCCTCCACAGATACGCAGTATTTT.

About this clone: Other nucleotide sequences from this sample produce the same CDR3. The rearrangement links TRBV5-1 to TRBJ2-3; unclear D gene. CDR1 and CDR2 from the germline V gene are SGHRS and YFSETQ. With 4 bases removed from V and 6 bases from J, the gap between germline ends came to 12 bases. The CDR3 runs to 13 residues. The CDR3 protein is CASSLALGDTQYF. DNA for the CDR3: TGCGCCAGCAGCCTCGCCTTAGGGGATACGCAGTATTTT.

The chain is built from TRBV5-6 and TRBJ1-2; the D is unclear. V shed 4 bases and J shed 3 bases, with 16 bases lying between them. The length of the CDR3 is 15 residues. Germline V CDR1 and CDR2: SGHDT, YYEEEE. CDR3 loop: CASSGYGGGYYGYTF. CDR3 sequence (DNA): TGTGCCAGCAGCGGATACGGTGGAGGTTACTATGGCTACACCTTC.

The CDR3 reads CASRLELGRGYTF. The CDR3 DNA sequence: TGTGCCAGCAGATTAGAGCTCGGTAGGGGCTACACCTTC. The rearrangement links TRBV5-5 to TRBJ1-2; D is unclear. Per the germline V gene, CDR1 is SGHKS and CDR2 is YYEKEE (reference sequence). The V end lost 5 bases, the J end lost 8 bases, and 16 bases lay between the germline ends. This CDR3 comprises 13 residues.

Turning to this clone: Different DNA sequences within this sample yield the same CDR3. The chain is built from TRBV28 and TRBJ1-3; D gene ambiguous. There are 14 residues in the CDR3. CDR1 MDHEN and CDR2 SYDVKM come from the germline V gene. Trimming left V 6 bases short and J 0 bases short, with 9 bases between. For the CDR3, the DNA is TGTGCCAGCAGCCCCGGCAGCTCTGGAAACACCATATATTTT. Encoded protein: CASSPGSSGNTIYF.

This chain uses TRBV29-1 with TRBJ1-2; possibly TRBD1 for D (5 bases). The CDR3 runs 13 residues. Trimming pared 6 bases from V and 3 bases from J, leaving 14 bases between. Germline-derived CDR1 and CDR2 are SQVTM and ANQGSEA. The DNA of the CDR3 is TGCAGCGTCCTCTCAGGGAAGGACTATGGCTACACCTTC. Translating it yields CSVLSGKDYGYTF.

This clone was observed a handful of times. The chain recombines TRBV7-9 with TRBJ2-6; the D is unclear. Germline CDR1 and CDR2: SEHNR and FQNEAQ (reference sequence). This CDR3 comprises 16 residues. Trimming pared 1 base from V and 0 bases from J, leaving 7 bases between. As DNA, the CDR3 is TGTGCCAGCAGCTTAGGCAAATTCTCTGGGGCCAACGTCCTGACTTTC. Its protein product is CASSLGKFSGANVLTF.

The chain employs TRBV7-2 and TRBJ2-1; 13 nucleotides agree with TRBD2. This CDR3 is built from 16 residues. Looked up from germline, CDR1 is SGHTA and CDR2 is FQGNSA. Germline trimming cut 5 bases from V and 2 bases from J; bases unmatched to any gene: 3. CDR3: CASSEGTSGTYNEQFF. DNA for the CDR3: TGTGCCAGCAGCGAAGGGACTAGCGGGACCTACAATGAGCAGTTCTTC.

The chain couples TRBV5-1 to TRBJ2-2; D not certain. This CDR3 is built from 14 residues. The V end lost 0 bases, the J end lost 4 bases, and 7 bases lay between the germline ends. Per the germline V gene, CDR1 is SGHRS and CDR2 is YFSETQ. The CDR3 sequence: CASSLDGSTGELFF. DNA of the CDR3: TGCGCCAGCAGCTTGGATGGGTCCACCGGGGAGCTGTTTTTT.

The gene calls are TRBV27 and TRBJ1-5; D unresolved. The V and J ends lost 10 bases and 0 bases respectively, with 10 bases between them. The CDR3 is 13 residues long. Germline-derived CDR1 and CDR2 are MNHEY and SMNVEV (reference sequence). CDR3 in amino acids: CATQKDSNQPQHF. The DNA of the CDR3 is TGTGCCACTCAAAAAGATAGCAATCAGCCCCAGCATTTT.

The V and J genes are TRBV11-2 and TRBJ1-2, with 7 bases identical to TRBD1. Germline V gene lookup returns CDR1 SGHAT and CDR2 FQNNGV. The CDR3 sequence is 15 residues long. Unmatched junction bases numbered 8, after V lost 5 bases and J lost 2 bases. CDR3 in amino acids: CASSEGQRKNYGYTF. CDR3 coding DNA: TGTGCCAGCAGCGAGGGACAGAGAAAGAACTATGGCTACACCTTC.

The CDR3 reads CAGSTGGYGYTF. The CDR3 bases are TGTGCCGGAAGTACGGGAGGGTATGGCTACACCTTC. The chain combines TRBV5-6 with TRBJ1-2; D gene unclear. The V end was cut by 10 bases, the J end by 5 bases, with 15 bases between. The CDR3 is 12 amino acids. The germline CDR1 and CDR2 sequences are SGHDT and YYEEEE.

This chain connects TRBV27 to TRBJ2-6, with 11 bases identical to TRBD2. There are 18 residues in the CDR3. The germline V gene has CDR1 MNHEY and CDR2 SMNVEV (reference sequence). J gave up 0 bases and V 6 bases, and 7 bases lay outside the gene matches. CDR3 sequence reads: CASRGASGRSSGANVLTF. CDR3 nucleotides: TGTGCCAGCAGGGGGGCTAGCGGGAGGTCCTCTGGGGCCAACGTCCTGACTTTC.